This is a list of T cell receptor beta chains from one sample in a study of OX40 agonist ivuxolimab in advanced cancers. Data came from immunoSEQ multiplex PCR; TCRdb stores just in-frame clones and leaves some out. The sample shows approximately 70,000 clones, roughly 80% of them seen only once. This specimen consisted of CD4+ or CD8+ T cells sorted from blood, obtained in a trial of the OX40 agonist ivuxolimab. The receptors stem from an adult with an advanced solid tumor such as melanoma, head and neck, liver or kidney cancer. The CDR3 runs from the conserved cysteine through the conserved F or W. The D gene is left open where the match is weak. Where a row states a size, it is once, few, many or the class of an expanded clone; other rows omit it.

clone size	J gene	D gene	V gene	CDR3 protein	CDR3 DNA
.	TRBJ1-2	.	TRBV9	CASIPDRSNYGYTF	TGTGCCAGCATCCCTGACAGGTCTAACTATGGCTACACCTTC
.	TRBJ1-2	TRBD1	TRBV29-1	CSVVVPRGRGNDYTF	TGCAGCGTTGTTGTCCCGCGGGGCAGGGGGAATGACTACACCTTC
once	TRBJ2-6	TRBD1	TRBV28	CASSLGRTGGAGANVLTF	TGTGCCAGCAGTTTAGGGAGGACAGGGGGGGCTGGGGCCAACGTCCTGACTTTC
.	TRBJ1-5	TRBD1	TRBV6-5	CAGRDRGSNQPQHF	TGTGCCGGCCGGGACAGGGGTAGCAATCAGCCCCAGCATTTT
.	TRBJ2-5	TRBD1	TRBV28	CAGSGTGRETQYF	TGTGCCGGATCCGGGACAGGGAGGGAGACCCAGTACTTC
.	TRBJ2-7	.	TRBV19	CASSPSLASYEQYF	TGTGCCAGTAGTCCTTCCCTAGCCTCCTACGAGCAGTACTTC
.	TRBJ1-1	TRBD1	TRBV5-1	CASSLHRGLENTEAFF	TGCGCCAGCAGCTTGCACAGGGGGCTGGAAAACACTGAAGCTTTCTTT
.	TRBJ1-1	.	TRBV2	CASSPNRIMNTEAFF	TGTGCCAGCAGTCCAAATAGGATCATGAACACTGAAGCTTTCTTT
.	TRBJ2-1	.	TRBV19	CATSLTGDGGSPYNEQFF	TGTGCCACCTCACTTACAGGGGACGGGGGCTCCCCCTACAATGAGCAGTTCTTC
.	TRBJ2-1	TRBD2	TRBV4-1	CASSQLAGGLLNEQFF	TGCGCCAGCAGCCAACTAGCGGGGGGGCTTTTAAATGAGCAGTTCTTC
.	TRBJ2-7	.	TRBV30	CAWTRGPYEQYF	TGTGCCTGGACGAGGGGTCCCTACGAGCAGTACTTC
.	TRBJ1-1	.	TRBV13	CASSGGTVNTEAFF	TGTGCCAGCAGCGGTGGGACGGTGAACACTGAAGCTTTCTTT
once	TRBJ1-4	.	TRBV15	CATSSHLDEKLFF	TGTGCCACCAGCTCACACCTCGATGAAAAACTGTTTTTT
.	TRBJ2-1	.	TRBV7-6	CASSLAHGRSYNEQFF	TGTGCCAGCAGCTTAGCACACGGTCGTTCCTACAATGAGCAGTTCTTC
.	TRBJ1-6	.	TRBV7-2	CASSLNRDSPLHF	TGTGCCAGCAGCTTGAATAGGGATTCACCCCTCCACTTT
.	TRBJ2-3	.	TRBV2	CASSDQPLNTDTQYF	TGTGCCAGCAGTGACCAGCCCCTCAACACAGATACGCAGTATTTT
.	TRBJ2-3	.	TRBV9	CASSPIEGRSSTDTQYF	TGTGCCAGCAGCCCGATCGAGGGGCGGTCTAGCACAGATACGCAGTATTTT
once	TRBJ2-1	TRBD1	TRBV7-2	CASTQAGTGIYNEQFF	TGTGCCAGCACCCAGGCAGGGACAGGGATTTACAATGAGCAGTTCTTC
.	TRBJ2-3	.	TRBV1	CTSSQGSGGGSTDTQYF	TGCACCAGCAGCCAAGGGAGCGGGGGAGGGAGCACAGATACGCAGTATTTT
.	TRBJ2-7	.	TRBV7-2	CASSFTSYYEQYF	TGTGCCAGCAGCTTCACTAGTTACTACGAGCAGTACTTC
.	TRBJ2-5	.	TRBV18	CASSHQVVLGETQYF	TGTGCCAGCTCACATCAGGTTGTTCTGGGGGAGACCCAGTACTTC
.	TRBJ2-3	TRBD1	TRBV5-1	CASSLAPTGTGFTDTQYF	TGCGCCAGCAGCTTGGCCCCTACCGGGACAGGGTTCACAGATACGCAGTATTTT
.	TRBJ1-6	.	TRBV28	CASSYMGTPLHF	TGTGCCAGCAGTTACATGGGTACACCCCTCCACTTT
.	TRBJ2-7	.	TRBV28	CASSPGTFSYEQYF	TGTGCCAGCAGTCCCGGGACATTCTCCTACGAGCAGTACTTC
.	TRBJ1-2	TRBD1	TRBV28	CASSPLTGPWTF	TGTGCCAGCAGTCCCCTGACAGGGCCCTGGACCTTC
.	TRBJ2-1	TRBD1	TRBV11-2	CASSSLDRGDEQFF	TGTGCCAGCAGCTCCCTGGACAGGGGTGATGAGCAGTTCTTC
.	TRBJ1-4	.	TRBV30	CASSRGEDEKLFF	TGTGCCTCGTCCCGAGGGGAGGATGAAAAACTGTTTTTT
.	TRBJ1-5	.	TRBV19	CASSRQGGQQPQHF	TGTGCCAGTAGTAGGCAGGGAGGGCAGCAGCCCCAGCATTTT
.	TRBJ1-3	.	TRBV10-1	CASSDPAASSGNTIYF	TGCGCCAGCAGCGACCCGGCGGCTTCGTCTGGAAACACCATATATTTT
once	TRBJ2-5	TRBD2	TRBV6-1	CASSEESGVGTQYF	TGTGCCAGCAGTGAAGAAAGCGGGGTCGGGACCCAGTACTTC
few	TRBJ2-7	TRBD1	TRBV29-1	CSVRQGAYEQYF	TGCAGCGTGAGACAGGGGGCATACGAGCAGTACTTC
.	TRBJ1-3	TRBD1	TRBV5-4	CASSFGQGRNTIYF	TGTGCCAGCAGCTTTGGACAGGGGAGGAACACCATATATTTT
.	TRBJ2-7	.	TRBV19	CASSIDPQAYEQYF	TGTGCCAGTAGTATAGATCCCCAAGCGTACGAGCAGTACTTC
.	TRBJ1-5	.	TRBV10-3	CAIGGYTPNQPQHF	TGTGCCATCGGGGGGTACACACCCAATCAGCCCCAGCATTTT
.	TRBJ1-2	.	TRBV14	CASSQSSGGYTF	TGTGCCAGCAGCCAAAGCTCCGGAGGCTACACCTTC
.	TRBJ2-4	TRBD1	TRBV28	CASSYPRQGGGNIQYF	TGTGCCAGCAGTTACCCCAGACAGGGTGGAGGAAACATTCAGTACTTC
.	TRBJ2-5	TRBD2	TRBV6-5	CASSAAGGPETQYF	TGTGCCAGCAGTGCAGCGGGGGGCCCAGAGACCCAGTACTTC
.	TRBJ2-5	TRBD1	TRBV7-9	CASSLVGQGEETQYF	TGTGCCAGCAGCTTAGTAGGGCAGGGGGAAGAGACCCAGTACTTC
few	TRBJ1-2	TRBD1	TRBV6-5	CASSGQGVGNYGYTF	TGTGCCAGCAGTGGACAGGGTGTTGGTAACTATGGCTACACCTTC
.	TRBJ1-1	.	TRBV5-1	CASSLAGRVGDTEAFF	TGCGCCAGCAGCTTGGCCGGCAGGGTGGGGGACACTGAAGCTTTCTTT
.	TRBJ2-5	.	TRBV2	CASSERQAQETQYF	TGTGCCAGCAGTGAACGACAGGCCCAAGAGACCCAGTACTTC
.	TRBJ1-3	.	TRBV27	CASSLYRGSGNTIYF	TGTGCCAGCAGTTTATACCGCGGCTCTGGAAACACCATATATTTT
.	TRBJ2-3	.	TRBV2	CASSRVADQYF	TGTGCCAGCAGCCGGGTGGCTGATCAGTATTTT
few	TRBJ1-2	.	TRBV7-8	CASSPPIRTANYGYTF	TGTGCCAGCAGCCCCCCTATACGGACAGCTAACTATGGCTACACCTTC
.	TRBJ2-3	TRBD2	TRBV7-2	CASSFTGTSDRRTDTQYF	TGTGCCAGCAGCTTCACCGGGACTAGCGACCGCCGCACAGATACGCAGTATTTT
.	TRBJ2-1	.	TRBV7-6	CASSLLFSDEQFF	TGTGCCAGCAGCCTGCTCTTTAGCGATGAGCAGTTCTTC
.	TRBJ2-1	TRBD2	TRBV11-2	CASSSIAGGSNNEQFF	TGTGCCAGCAGCTCGATAGCGGGGGGGAGTAATAATGAGCAGTTCTTC
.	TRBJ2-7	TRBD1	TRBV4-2	CASSFWDRVSYEQYF	TGTGCCAGCAGCTTTTGGGACAGGGTCTCCTACGAGCAGTACTTC
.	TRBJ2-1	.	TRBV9	CASSVGTLGSYNEQFF	TGTGCCAGCAGCGTAGGGACTTTGGGCTCCTACAATGAGCAGTTCTTC
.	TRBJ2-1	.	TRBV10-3	CAISAQGGEYSYNEQFF	TGTGCCATCAGTGCTCAAGGAGGGGAGTACTCCTACAATGAGCAGTTCTTC
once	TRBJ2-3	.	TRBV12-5	CASAAGEAQVSDTQYF	TGTGCTAGTGCCGCCGGGGAGGCCCAAGTTTCAGATACGCAGTATTTT
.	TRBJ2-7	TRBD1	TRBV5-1	CASSPTGAYEQYF	TGCGCCAGCAGCCCGACAGGGGCCTACGAGCAGTACTTC
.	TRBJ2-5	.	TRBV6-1	CASSLKQGGVTTQYF	TGTGCCAGCAGTTTGAAACAAGGGGGAGTAACGACCCAGTACTTC
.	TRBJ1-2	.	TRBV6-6	CASRRTAEDGYTF	TGTGCCAGCAGAAGGACGGCCGAGGACGGCTACACCTTC
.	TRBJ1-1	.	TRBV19	CASNRGSQNTEAFF	TGTGCCAGTAATCGTGGGTCTCAGAACACTGAAGCTTTCTTT
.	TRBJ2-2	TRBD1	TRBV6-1	CASKGQSNTGELFF	TGTGCCAGCAAGGGACAGTCGAACACCGGGGAGCTGTTTTTT
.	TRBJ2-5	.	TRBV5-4	CASSSLARTFQETQYF	TGTGCCAGCAGCTCCCTAGCGCGGACGTTCCAAGAGACCCAGTACTTC
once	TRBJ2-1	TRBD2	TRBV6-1	CASRRSGGAANEQFF	TGTGCCAGCAGGAGGAGCGGGGGGGCCGCAAATGAGCAGTTCTTC